This passage covers 11 T cell receptor beta chains from one sample sequenced in a study of CD8 T cells in ankylosing spondylitis. These TCRs' antigens remain unknown. Study conclusions and caveats: Ankylosing spondylitis blood seemed to carry a telltale TCR beta motif made of eight highly homologous variants.

In TCRdb, the 5' RACE reads were re-called with MiXCR into one record per CDR3 protein. The sample lists a few hundred thousand distinct CDR3 sequences, approximately 8.2% occurring once. Sequencing used blood, either unsorted or a sorted T cell fraction (not recorded which). The receptor source for this set is a male donor with ankylosing spondylitis.

The chain has TRBV7-3 and TRBJ1-1; 7 positions match TRBD1. Germline CDR1 reads SGHTA; CDR2 reads FQGTGA. The CDR3 is 14 amino acids. J was trimmed by 0 bases and V by 6 bases; bases with no gene match: 4. The CDR3 here is CASRPTGVNTEAFF. CDR3 nucleotide sequence: TGTGCCAGCAGACCTACAGGGGTGAACACTGAAGCTTTCTTT.

There are many counts of this clonotype. The genes are TRBV20-1 and TRBJ2-1; D is tentatively TRBD1 or TRBD2 (6 bases each). Trimming removed 5 bases from V and 0 bases from J, with 20 bases in between. Germline CDR1 DFQATT, CDR2 SNEGSKA (reference sequence). This CDR3 is 17 amino acids long. The CDR3 DNA reads as TGCAGTGCTCACGACCGAGGGGGGATGTTCTCCTACAATGAGCAGTTCTTC. This translates into CSAHDRGGMFSYNEQFF.

This clonotype was recorded many times. This chain connects TRBV3-1 to TRBJ2-7; 12 nucleotides match TRBD2. The CDR3 consists of 15 residues. Germline V gene lookup returns CDR1 LGHDT and CDR2 YNNKEL (reference sequence). The V and J ends lost 2 bases and 2 bases, in that order; junction bases with no gene match: 1. For the CDR3, the DNA is TGTGCCAGCAGCCAACGGACTAGCGGGGCCTACGAGCAGTACTTC. As protein: CASSQRTSGAYEQYF.

The chain has TRBV29-1 and TRBJ2-5, with D possibly TRBD1 on 6 matching bases. Germline-derived CDR1 and CDR2 are SQVTM and ANQGSEA. Trimming removed 7 bases from V and 5 bases from J, with 20 bases in between. This CDR3 region has 14 residues. The CDR3 sequence: CSADRPPIGETQYF. In nucleotides, the CDR3 is TGCAGCGCCGACAGGCCACCCATCGGGGAGACCCAGTACTTC.

The chain couples TRBV6-2 or TRBV6-3 to TRBJ2-1; 11 positions agree with TRBD2. CDR1 and CDR2 (germline): MNHEY, SVGEGT. The CDR3 spans 14 residues. The V and J ends lost 2 bases and 9 bases, in that order; junction bases with no gene match: 3. CDR3 region: CASSYTSGGGEQFF. For the CDR3, the DNA is TGTGCCAGCAGTTACACTAGCGGGGGCGGTGAGCAGTTCTTC.

V is TRBV7-9 and J is TRBJ2-1; D gene uncertain. Trimming removed 0 bases at V and 8 bases at J, with 11 bases between. CDR3 size: 14 residues. Germline V gives CDR1 SEHNR, CDR2 FQNEAQ (reference sequence). CDR3 in amino acids: CASSLASSIDEQFF. CDR3 sequence (DNA): TGTGCCAGCAGCTTAGCTTCTAGTATCGATGAGCAGTTCTTC.

This rearrangement joins TRBV7-9 to TRBJ2-1; D may be TRBD1 or TRBD2 (5 bases each). V was trimmed by 5 bases and J by 9 bases, leaving 20 bases between them. Germline V gene lookup returns CDR1 SEHNR and CDR2 FQNEAQ (reference sequence). The CDR3 consists of 15 residues. This CDR3 is CASSATDGAIAEQFF. In DNA form, the CDR3 reads TGTGCCAGCAGCGCAACGGACGGGGCGATCGCTGAGCAGTTCTTC.

This clonotype was seen only a few times. The chain has TRBV20-1 and TRBJ2-7; D remains ambiguous. This CDR3 region has 12 residues. The germline gives CDR1 DFQATT, CDR2 SNEGSKA (reference sequence). V lost 2 bases, J lost 6 bases, and 11 bases lay in between. In nucleotides, the CDR3 is TGCAGTGCTAGAATAGGTGATCGCGAGCAGTACTTC. Amino acids: CSARIGDREQYF.

The J gene is TRBJ2-6, the V gene TRBV20-1, with D perhaps matching TRBD2 (5 bases). Germline CDR1 is DFQATT and CDR2 is SNEGSKA (reference sequence). This CDR3 region has 15 residues. V lost 5 bases and J 1 base, leaving 12 bases between the germline ends. The CDR3 here is CSALKRISGANVLTF. DNA for the CDR3: TGCAGTGCTCTTAAGCGGATTTCTGGGGCCAACGTCCTGACTTTC.

The table lists this clonotype with a few counts. The chain employs TRBV29-1 and TRBJ2-1; the D gene could be TRBD1 or TRBD2 (5 bases each). The CDR3 is made up of 14 amino acids. Per germline, CDR1 SQVTM and CDR2 ANQGSEA. The ends were cut back, 7 bases at V and 9 bases at J, with 22 bases in the middle. DNA of the CDR3: TGCAGCGCCCCCGGGACGGGGACCGGAGGTGAGCAGTTCTTC. It codes for CSAPGTGTGGEQFF.

The chain links TRBV28 to TRBJ2-3; 10 bases match TRBD2. CDR1 is MDHEN and CDR2 is SYDVKM in the germline V gene. The CDR3 spans 17 residues. V was clipped by 6 bases and J by 1 base; unmatched bases: 10. The CDR3 loop reads CASSALAGEGGTDTQYF. The CDR3 DNA reads as TGTGCCAGCAGCGCCCTAGCGGGAGAGGGAGGCACAGATACGCAGTATTTT.